Sequencing of this TCR beta chain was carried out in a study of radiation and T cells in renal cell carcinoma. Study-level results: In blood, top tumor clones expanded by 2 weeks, shrinking by 4. Without pretreatment biopsies, baseline tumor clonotype presence was undetermined.

Time point: blood 4 weeks post-SBRT, at nephrectomy. The treatment was: 15 Gy SBRT to primary tumor, nephrectomy 4 weeks later. Here immunoSEQ multiplex PCR was the method, and the copy in TCRdb shows in-frame clones only, minus some. The sample consists of approximately 85,000 clones, approximately 90% of them appearing once. Details on this clone: Antigen specificity is unknown.

The source of this sequence is a woman aged 70-85 years with renal cell carcinoma. This specimen was blood, taken from a patient whose treatment included radiotherapy and nephrectomy.

CDR3 DNA: TGTGCCAGCGGCAACTTCCAGGGCACCTATGGCTACACCTTC. As protein: CASGNFQGTYGYTF. V gene TRBV7-2 combines with J gene TRBJ1-2; TRBD1 is a possible D gene (5 bases). The V and J ends lost 8 bases and 4 bases respectively, with 17 bases between them. CDR1 and CDR2 (germline): SGHTA, FQGNSA. The length of the CDR3 is 14 residues.